This record looks at one TCR beta chain sequence and its context. The sample is drawn from a study of blood T cell repertoires in COVID-19. Original data processing: Estimation of nucleated cell counts was performed using reference gene primer amplification. Clones were read by immunoSEQ multiplex PCR, and TCRdb kept only the in-frame ones, dropping some. V and J calls and clone size are given by that table; D and trimming were obtained from the DNA. Of about 140,000 clones detected, 76% appear once; the ten largest clones hold roughly 4.2%. Germline assignment: CDR1 GTSNPN and CDR2 SVGIG (reference sequence). The CDR3 has 17 amino acids. V trimming: 7 bases; J trimming: 0 bases; junction bases outside the gene matches: 17.

The specimen was peripheral blood. V is TRBV30 and J is TRBJ2-5; 7 bases are a match to TRBD1. The TCR sequence derives from a man between 60 and 75 years old with acute or convalescent COVID-19. The CDR3 coding sequence is TGTGCCTTTCGACCCCCGTGGGGGACAGAGTACCAAGAGACCCAGTACTTC. Translated: CAFRPPWGTEYQETQYF.